This T cell receptor (beta chain) came from a study of T cell responses to AZD1222 COVID-19 vaccine. Study-wide points: Reportedly, close to half of spike-specific TCRs are directed against unmutated variant regions.

The CDR3 is 13 residues long. CDR1 is MNHNS, CDR2 SASEGT, per germline. Here immunoSEQ multiplex PCR was the method, and the copy in TCRdb shows in-frame clones only, minus some. The data hold roughly 140,000 clones, with about 91% observed a single time. In regard to this clone: Its antigen is currently unknown. Sequence at one end of the junction differs from germline and may be a read error.

The chain links TRBV6-1 to TRBJ1-4; unclear D gene. The sample was peripheral blood, taken on day 0 of AZD1222 vaccination. The sequence came from an adult in good health. The CDR3 here is CASGEGFNEKLFF. CDR3 DNA: TGTGCCAGCGGTGAGGGTTTTAATGAAAAACTGTTTTTT.